Shown below are 25 T cell receptor beta chains from a single sample sequenced in a study of Graves' ophthalmopathy and Graves' hyperthyroidism. Amplified material comprised TCR beta CDR3 regions derived from RNA transcripts. Second-round multiplex PCR came after a first-round RT-PCR that employed HTBI primers. Via MiXCR, TCRdb re-called the multiplex PCR reads, giving one row per CDR3 protein. The table records approximately 330,000 distinct CDR3 sequences, about 17% of them present only once. The specimen sequenced was peripheral blood. The receptor set was obtained from an adult man with Graves' ophthalmopathy.

This clonotype was counted ten times or more. This chain joins TRBV6-1 and TRBJ1-1; 7 bases map to TRBD1. This CDR3 has 14 amino acids. Per germline, CDR1 MNHNS and CDR2 SASEGT. The ends lost 2 bases at V and 1 base at J; junction bases unmatched: 1. CDR3 sequence reads: CASSERQGNTEAFF. The CDR3 nucleotides are TGTGCCAGCAGTGAACGACAGGGGAACACTGAAGCTTTCTTT.

Ten or more counts support this clonotype. The CDR3 sequence is CSARASGRMAEYEQYF. The CDR3 nucleotides are TGCAGTGCTAGGGCTAGCGGGAGGATGGCTGAGTACGAGCAGTACTTC. This chain uses TRBV20-1 with TRBJ2-7, with 11 bases aligning to TRBD2. Unmatched junction bases numbered 11, after V lost 3 bases and J lost 4 bases. The CDR3 runs 16 residues. Germline CDR1 is DFQATT and CDR2 is SNEGSKA (reference sequence).

About this clonotype itself: Being one base from a much bigger clone, this may be a read error. The rearrangement joins TRBV6-5 to TRBJ2-7; D unresolved. Germline V gives CDR1 MNHEY, CDR2 SVGAGI. The CDR3 is 11 residues long. The CDR3 loop is CASVADYGQYF. The CDR3 region has the DNA TGTGCCAGCGTTGCCGATTACGGGCAGTACTTC.

This clonotype was counted ten times or more. The chain carries TRBV27 and TRBJ2-7; 9 positions match TRBD1. There are 15 residues in the CDR3. The germline V gene encodes CDR1 MNHEY and CDR2 SMNVEV (reference sequence). The V gene end was trimmed by 5 bases and the J gene end by 2 bases; junction bases not matched to a gene: 7. The CDR3: CASSRGDRVPYEQYF. The CDR3 DNA sequence: TGTGCCAGCAGTCGAGGGGACAGGGTGCCCTACGAGCAGTACTTC.

This clonotype has at least ten counts. V gene TRBV2 combines with J gene TRBJ1-5; TRBD1 aligns across 7 bases. V trimming: 6 bases; J trimming: 4 bases; junction bases outside the gene matches: 9. The CDR3 extends over 15 amino acids. Germline V gene sequence: CDR1 SNHLY, CDR2 FYNNEI. In nucleotides, the CDR3 is TGTGCCAGCAGAAAATCGACAGGGCTTAATCAGCCCCAGCATTTT. It specifies CASRKSTGLNQPQHF.

At least ten counts were recorded for this clonotype. The genes are TRBV6-2 or TRBV6-3 and TRBJ1-1, with 7 bases matching TRBD1. The CDR3 has 16 amino acids. The J segment lost 0 bases and the V segment lost 6 bases, leaving 10 bases of the junction unmatched. In germline, CDR1 is MNHEY, CDR2 SVGEGT. This CDR3 is CASSLDGTVMNTEAFF. For the CDR3, the DNA is TGTGCCAGCAGCCTCGATGGGACAGTAATGAACACTGAAGCTTTCTTT.

Many counts were recorded for this clonotype. The rearrangement uses TRBV29-1 and TRBJ1-2, with 12 bases identical to TRBD1. The length of the CDR3 is 17 residues. Germline lookup yields CDR1 SQVTM and CDR2 ANQGSEA. Trimming took 6 bases from V and 3 from J; bases not matched to a gene: 14. CDR3 bases: TGCAGCGTCCGGAACGGGACAGGGGGCGCAAGGTACTATGGCTACACCTTC. Residues: CSVRNGTGGARYYGYTF.

This clonotype has at least ten counts. The chain has TRBV2 and TRBJ1-1; no clear D. Germline V gene data show CDR1 as SNHLY and CDR2 as FYNNEI. This CDR3 is 13 amino acids long. Trimming took off 7 bases at V and 1 base at J, with 10 bases between the two ends. CDR3 DNA sequence: TGTGCCAGCAAGCGAGAGACGAACACTGAAGCTTTCTTT. Residues: CASKRETNTEAFF.

This clonotype was seen many times. The V call is TRBV11-1, the J call TRBJ1-3; D not resolved. The CDR3 is made up of 16 amino acids. Trimming left V 3 bases short and J 0 bases short, with 12 bases between. Germline values: CDR1 SGHAT, CDR2 FQDESV (reference sequence). The CDR3 DNA sequence: TGTGCCAGCAGCTTTGAGGGCCCAAGCTCTGGAAACACCATATATTTT. It translates to CASSFEGPSSGNTIYF.

This clonotype appeared many times. CDR3 region: CAWSPDRVSYEQYF. The CDR3, as DNA: TGTGCCTGGAGTCCAGACAGGGTCTCCTACGAGCAGTACTTC. The rearrangement uses TRBV30 and TRBJ2-7, with TRBD1 identical over 7 bases. With 2 bases clipped from V and 0 bases from J, the junction kept 4 bases outside the gene matches. Germline V CDR1 and CDR2: GTSNPN, SVGIG (reference sequence). This CDR3 contains 14 residues.

This clonotype came up many times. V usage is TRBV12-3 or TRBV12-4 and J usage is TRBJ1-1, with 7 bases aligning to TRBD1. The V and J ends lost 2 bases and 6 bases, in that order; junction bases with no gene match: 6. The CDR3 runs 14 residues. DNA of the CDR3: TGTGCCAGCAGTTTACAAGACAGGGTTGCTGAAGCTTTCTTT. As protein: CASSLQDRVAEAFF.

This clonotype was observed many times. The rearrangement joins TRBV2 to TRBJ2-7; D is unresolved. CDR3 length equals 17 residues. The germline CDR1 and CDR2 sequences are SNHLY and FYNNEI. Trimming shortened V by 0 bases and J by 1 base, and 16 bases separated the two germline ends. The CDR3 region has the DNA TGTGCCAGCAGTGAAGCGCAATTTGCGCCCGCGTCCTACGAGCAGTACTTC. The encoded protein is CASSEAQFAPASYEQYF.

This clonotype was counted at least ten times. V is TRBV5-1 and J is TRBJ1-1; D is undetermined. Germline V gene lookup returns CDR1 SGHRS and CDR2 YFSETQ. Trimming pared 1 base from V and 0 bases from J, leaving 4 bases between. The length of the CDR3 is 13 residues. CDR3 sequence: CASSLYVNTEAFF. CDR3 coding DNA: TGCGCCAGCAGCTTGTACGTGAACACTGAAGCTTTCTTT.

In its sample, this clonotype was seen many times. The J gene is TRBJ2-5, the V gene TRBV20-1; D not certain. The CDR3 runs to 12 residues. V was trimmed by 6 bases and J by 7 bases, leaving 15 bases between them. Germline CDR1 is DFQATT and CDR2 is SNEGSKA (reference sequence). CDR3 residues: CSALQTGRTQYF. As DNA, the CDR3 is TGCAGTGCGCTGCAGACGGGTAGGACCCAGTACTTC.

This clonotype was seen many times. The chain recombines TRBV6-2 or TRBV6-3 with TRBJ2-5; 7 nucleotides line up with TRBD2. This CDR3 has 13 amino acids. Trimming at V came to 7 bases and at J to 6 bases, leaving 8 bases not matched to a gene. In germline, CDR1 is MNHEY, CDR2 SVGEGT. The CDR3 nucleotides are TGTGCCAGCAATCAAAGCGGGGTAAAGACCCAGTACTTC. It encodes CASNQSGVKTQYF.

At least ten counts were recorded for this clonotype. The genes are TRBV28 and TRBJ1-2; unclear D gene. This CDR3 is 14 amino acids long. Germline V gene lookup returns CDR1 MDHEN and CDR2 SYDVKM. Trimming removed 3 bases from V and 2 bases from J, with 10 bases in between. The CDR3 loop is CASSFLGTNYGYTF. The CDR3 nucleotides read TGTGCCAGCAGTTTCCTGGGTACCAACTATGGCTACACCTTC.

The chain is built from TRBV25-1 and TRBJ1-1; the match to TRBD1 covers 7 bases. CDR3 length: 15 residues. CDR1 and CDR2 (germline): MGHDK, SYGVNS. The junction had 7 bases not matched to a gene; V was cut back by 1 base and J by 5 bases. CDR3 bases: TGTGCCAGCAGTGAATTTGAAGGGGGCCGAACTGAAGCTTTCTTT. Translating gives CASSEFEGGRTEAFF.

This clonotype was picked up many times. The chain is built from TRBV27 and TRBJ2-7, with a possible D match to TRBD2 (5 bases). Trimming took off 4 bases at V and 0 bases at J, with 10 bases between the two ends. This CDR3 is built from 14 residues. Germline CDR1 is MNHEY and CDR2 is SMNVEV (reference sequence). This CDR3 is CASSSSRSSYEQYF. The CDR3 region has the DNA TGTGCCAGCAGTTCTAGCAGGAGCTCCTACGAGCAGTACTTC.

This clonotype has ten or more counts. This chain connects TRBV6-1 to TRBJ2-7; 8 bases agree with TRBD2. Germline V gene data show CDR1 as MNHNS and CDR2 as SASEGT. The J segment lost 0 bases and the V segment lost 5 bases, leaving 3 bases of the junction unmatched. The length of the CDR3 is 14 residues. The CDR3 DNA sequence: TGTGCCAGCAGTCTTAGCGGGGTCTCCTACGAGCAGTACTTC. It codes for CASSLSGVSYEQYF.

This clonotype has at least ten counts. The chain employs TRBV6-5 and TRBJ2-7, with TRBD2 as a possible D gene (5 bases). This CDR3 is built from 15 residues. The germline V gene encodes CDR1 MNHEY and CDR2 SVGAGI. V lost 5 bases to trimming and J lost 2 bases, with 16 bases between them. The CDR3 here is CASSTPPGRAYEQYF. CDR3 nucleotides: TGTGCCAGCAGTACACCACCCGGGCGGGCCTACGAGCAGTACTTC.

Details on this clonotype: One end of the junction fails to match germline, which may point to a read error. The chain employs TRBV6-2 or TRBV6-3 and TRBJ1-2; D unresolved. The CDR3 has 17 residues. Germline CDR1 and CDR2: MNHEY and SVGEGT. CDR3 coding DNA: TGTGCCAGCAGTTACCTTGGGTCAGTCGTTCAATACTATGGCTACATCTTC. Amino acid sequence: CASSYLGSVVQYYGYIF.

This clonotype was counted at least ten times. The chain employs TRBV6-5 and TRBJ2-7, with TRBD1 identical over 8 bases. The CDR3 sequence is 15 residues long. V was pared by 2 bases and J by 5 bases, with 8 bases of the junction left unmatched. CDR1 is MNHEY, CDR2 SVGAGI, per germline. Here the CDR3 DNA reads TGTGCCAGCAGTTACGGCAGGGGGCCTGGGCACGAGCAGTACTTC. Residues: CASSYGRGPGHEQYF.

To note about this clonotype: A much larger clone differs from this one at a single base, so this may be a read error. The conserved final phenylalanine or tryptophan is absent from the CDR3, which likely points to a read error. This chain links TRBV6-1 with TRBJ1-3, with no clear D. The V end was cut by 6 bases, the J end by 4 bases, with 10 bases between. Looked up from germline, CDR1 is MNHNS and CDR2 is SASEGT. The CDR3 has 13 amino acids. The CDR3 here is CASSPERGNTIYL. CDR3 bases: TGTGCCAGCAGCCCAGAACGCGGAAACACCATATATCTT.

The chain recombines TRBV19 with TRBJ2-2; D is uncertain. There are 15 residues in the CDR3. The V gene lost 1 base and the J gene lost 1 base, with 7 bases spanning the gap. CDR1 and CDR2 from the germline V gene are LNHDA and SQIVND (reference sequence). CDR3: CASSIVAQNTGELFF. CDR3 bases: TGTGCCAGTAGTATAGTCGCTCAGAACACCGGGGAGCTGTTTTTT.

In its sample, this clonotype was seen many times. The J gene is TRBJ2-5, the V gene TRBV30; 12 positions match TRBD2. The V gene's germline CDR1 is GTSNPN and CDR2 SVGIG (reference sequence). Unmatched junction bases numbered 4, after V lost 3 bases and J lost 2 bases. The CDR3 loop spans 15 amino acids. The CDR3 spells CAWSPLAGGQETQYF. The CDR3 DNA reads as TGTGCCTGGAGCCCACTAGCGGGGGGACAAGAGACCCAGTACTTC.